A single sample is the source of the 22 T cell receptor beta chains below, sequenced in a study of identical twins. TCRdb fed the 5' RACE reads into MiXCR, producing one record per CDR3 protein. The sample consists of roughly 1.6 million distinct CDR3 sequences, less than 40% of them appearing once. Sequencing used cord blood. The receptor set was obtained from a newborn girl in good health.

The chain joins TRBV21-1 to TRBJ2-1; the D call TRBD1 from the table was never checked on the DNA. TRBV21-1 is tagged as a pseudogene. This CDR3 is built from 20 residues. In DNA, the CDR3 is TGTGCCAGCAGCAAAGACACCCGGATTAAGCAGTGGAGAATCTACAATGAGCAGTTCTTC. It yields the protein CASSKDTRIKQWRIYNEQFF.

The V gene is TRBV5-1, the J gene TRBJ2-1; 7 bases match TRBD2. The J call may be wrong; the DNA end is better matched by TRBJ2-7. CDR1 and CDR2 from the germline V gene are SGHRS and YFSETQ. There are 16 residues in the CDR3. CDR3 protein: CASSLVGGGLNNEQYF. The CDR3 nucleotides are TGCGCCAGCAGCTTGGTGGGCGGGGGTCTAAACAATGAGCAGTACTTC.

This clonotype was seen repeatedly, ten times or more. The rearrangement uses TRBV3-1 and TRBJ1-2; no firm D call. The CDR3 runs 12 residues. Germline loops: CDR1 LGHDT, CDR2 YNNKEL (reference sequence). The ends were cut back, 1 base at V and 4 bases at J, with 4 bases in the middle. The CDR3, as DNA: TGTGCCAGCAGCCAAGTAGCCTATGGCTACACCTTC. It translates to CASSQVAYGYTF.

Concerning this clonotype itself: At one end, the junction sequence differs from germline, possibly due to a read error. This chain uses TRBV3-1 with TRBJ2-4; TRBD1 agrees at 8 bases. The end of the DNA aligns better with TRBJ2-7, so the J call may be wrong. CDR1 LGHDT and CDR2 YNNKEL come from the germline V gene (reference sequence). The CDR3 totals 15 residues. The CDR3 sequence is CAGSHHGQGNYEQYF. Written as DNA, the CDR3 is TGTGCCGGCAGCCACCATGGACAGGGAAACTACGAGCAGTACTTC.

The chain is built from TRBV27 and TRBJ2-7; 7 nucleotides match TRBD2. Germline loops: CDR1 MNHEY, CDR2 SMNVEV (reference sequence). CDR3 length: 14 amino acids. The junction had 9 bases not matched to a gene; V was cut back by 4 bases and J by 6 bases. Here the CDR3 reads CASSSPGLRTEQYF. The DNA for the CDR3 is TGTGCCAGCAGTTCACCGGGACTAAGGACCGAGCAGTACTTC.

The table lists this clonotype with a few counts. The CDR3, as DNA: TGTGCCAGCAGCAGATCCTCGAGGGGGGGAGCTTTCTTT. Residues: CASSRSSRGGAFF. The chain uses TRBV25-1 and TRBJ1-1; perhaps TRBD1 as D (6 bases). The V gene's germline CDR1 is MGHDK and CDR2 SYGVNS. The CDR3 runs 13 residues. Trimming cost V 6 bases and J 10 bases, with 18 bases left between them.

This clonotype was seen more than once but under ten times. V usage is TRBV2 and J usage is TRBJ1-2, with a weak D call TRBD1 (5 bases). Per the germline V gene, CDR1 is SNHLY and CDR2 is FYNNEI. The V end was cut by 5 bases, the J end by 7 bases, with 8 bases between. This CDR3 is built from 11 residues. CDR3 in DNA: TGTGCCAGCAGTCCGACAGTTGGCTACACCTTC. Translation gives CASSPTVGYTF.

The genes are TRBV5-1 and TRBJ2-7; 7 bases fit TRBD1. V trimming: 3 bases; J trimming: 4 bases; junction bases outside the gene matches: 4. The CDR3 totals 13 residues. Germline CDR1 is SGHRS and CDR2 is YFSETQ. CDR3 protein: CASSWDSPYEQYF. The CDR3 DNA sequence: TGCGCCAGCAGCTGGGACAGTCCGTACGAGCAGTACTTC.

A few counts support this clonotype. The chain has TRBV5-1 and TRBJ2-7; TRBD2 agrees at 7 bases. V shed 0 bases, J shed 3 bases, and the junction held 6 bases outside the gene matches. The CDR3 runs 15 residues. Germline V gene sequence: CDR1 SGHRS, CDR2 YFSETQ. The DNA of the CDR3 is TGCGCCAGCAGCTTGGCGGGAGGCCCTCGCTACGAGCAGTACTTC. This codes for CASSLAGGPRYEQYF.

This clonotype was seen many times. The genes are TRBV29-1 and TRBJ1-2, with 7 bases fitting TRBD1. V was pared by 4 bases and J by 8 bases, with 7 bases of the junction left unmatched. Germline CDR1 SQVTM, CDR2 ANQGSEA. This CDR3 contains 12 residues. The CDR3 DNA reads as TGCAGCGTTGCCCTACAGGGGTCCGGCTACACCTTC. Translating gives CSVALQGSGYTF.

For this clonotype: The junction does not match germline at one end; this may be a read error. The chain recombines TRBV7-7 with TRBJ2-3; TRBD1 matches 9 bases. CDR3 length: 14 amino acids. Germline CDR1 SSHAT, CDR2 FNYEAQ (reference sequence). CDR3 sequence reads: CASSSTGGTVTQYF. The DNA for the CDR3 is TGTGCCAGCAGCTCCACAGGGGGCACAGTTACGCAGTATTTT.

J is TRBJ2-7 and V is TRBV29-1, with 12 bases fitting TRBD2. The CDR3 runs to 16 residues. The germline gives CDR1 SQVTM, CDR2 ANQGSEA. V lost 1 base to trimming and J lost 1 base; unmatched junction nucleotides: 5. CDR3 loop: CSVEADTSGGSYEQYF. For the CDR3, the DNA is TGCAGCGTTGAAGCGGATACTAGCGGGGGGTCCTACGAGCAGTACTTC.

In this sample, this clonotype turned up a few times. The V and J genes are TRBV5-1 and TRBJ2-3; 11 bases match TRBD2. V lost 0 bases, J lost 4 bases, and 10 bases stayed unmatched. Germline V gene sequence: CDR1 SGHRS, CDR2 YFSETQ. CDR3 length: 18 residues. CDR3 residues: CASSLELGLAGVSDTQYF. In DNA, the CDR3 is TGCGCCAGCAGCTTGGAACTCGGACTAGCGGGTGTGTCAGATACGCAGTATTTT.

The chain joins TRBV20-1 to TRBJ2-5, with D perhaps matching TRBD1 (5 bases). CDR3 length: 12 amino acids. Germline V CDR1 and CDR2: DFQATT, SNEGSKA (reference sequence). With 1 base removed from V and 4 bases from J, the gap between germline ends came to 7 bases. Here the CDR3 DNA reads TGCAGTGCTAGAGTTAGGGGAGAGACCCAGTACTTC. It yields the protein CSARVRGETQYF.

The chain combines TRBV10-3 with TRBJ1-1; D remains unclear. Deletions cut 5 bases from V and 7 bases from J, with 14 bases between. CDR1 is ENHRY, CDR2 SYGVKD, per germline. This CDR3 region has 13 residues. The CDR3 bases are TGTGCCATCAGTTCAGGATGGACCTTTGAAGCTTTCTTT. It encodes CAISSGWTFEAFF.

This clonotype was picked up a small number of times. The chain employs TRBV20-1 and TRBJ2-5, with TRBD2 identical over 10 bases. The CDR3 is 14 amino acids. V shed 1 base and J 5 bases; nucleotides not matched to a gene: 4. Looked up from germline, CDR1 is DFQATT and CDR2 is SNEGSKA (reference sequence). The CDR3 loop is CSARGLAGDETQYF. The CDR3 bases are TGCAGTGCTAGAGGGCTAGCGGGAGATGAGACCCAGTACTTC.

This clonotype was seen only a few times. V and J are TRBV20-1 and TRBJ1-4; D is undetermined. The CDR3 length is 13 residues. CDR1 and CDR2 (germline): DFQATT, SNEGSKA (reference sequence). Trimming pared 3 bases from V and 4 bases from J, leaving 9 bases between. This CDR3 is CSASFGVNEKLFF. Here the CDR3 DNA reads TGCAGTGCTAGCTTCGGGGTTAATGAAAAACTGTTTTTT.

The CDR3 bases are TGTGCCAGCAGCACCCGGACAGGGAATTATGGAAACACCATATATTTT. As protein: CASSTRTGNYGNTIYF. The chain combines TRBV7-9 with TRBJ1-3; 8 nucleotides align to TRBD1. J was trimmed by 3 bases and V by 5 bases; bases with no gene match: 9. The germline gives CDR1 SEHNR, CDR2 FQNEAQ (reference sequence). The CDR3 covers 16 residues.

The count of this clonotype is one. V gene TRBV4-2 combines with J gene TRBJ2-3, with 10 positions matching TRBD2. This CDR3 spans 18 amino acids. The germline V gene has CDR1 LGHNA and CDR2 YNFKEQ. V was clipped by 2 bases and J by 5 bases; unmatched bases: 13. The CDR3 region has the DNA TGTGCCAGCAGCCAAAGGAGTCGGCGTAGCGGGGGGCTAGATACGCAGTATTTT. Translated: CASSQRSRRSGGLDTQYF.

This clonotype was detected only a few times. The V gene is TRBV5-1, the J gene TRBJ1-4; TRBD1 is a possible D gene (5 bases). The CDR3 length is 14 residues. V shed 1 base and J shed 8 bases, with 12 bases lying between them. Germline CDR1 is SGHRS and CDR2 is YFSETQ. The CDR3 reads CASSLSGAREKLFF. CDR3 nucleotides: TGCGCCAGCAGCTTGAGCGGGGCGAGGGAAAAACTGTTTTTT.

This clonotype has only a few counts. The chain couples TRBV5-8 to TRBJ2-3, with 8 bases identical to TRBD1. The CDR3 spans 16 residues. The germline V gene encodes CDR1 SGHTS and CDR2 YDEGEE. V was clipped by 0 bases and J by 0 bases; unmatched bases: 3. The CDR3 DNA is TGTGCCAGCAGCTTGGGGAGGACAGGGAGCACAGATACGCAGTATTTT. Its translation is CASSLGRTGSTDTQYF.

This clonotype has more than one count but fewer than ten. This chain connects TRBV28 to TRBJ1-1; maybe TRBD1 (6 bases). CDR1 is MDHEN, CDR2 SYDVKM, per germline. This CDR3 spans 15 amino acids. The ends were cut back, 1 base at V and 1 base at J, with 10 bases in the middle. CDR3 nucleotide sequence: TGTGCCAGCAGTTTATACGGCAGGGGGAACACTGAAGCTTTCTTT. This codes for CASSLYGRGNTEAFF.